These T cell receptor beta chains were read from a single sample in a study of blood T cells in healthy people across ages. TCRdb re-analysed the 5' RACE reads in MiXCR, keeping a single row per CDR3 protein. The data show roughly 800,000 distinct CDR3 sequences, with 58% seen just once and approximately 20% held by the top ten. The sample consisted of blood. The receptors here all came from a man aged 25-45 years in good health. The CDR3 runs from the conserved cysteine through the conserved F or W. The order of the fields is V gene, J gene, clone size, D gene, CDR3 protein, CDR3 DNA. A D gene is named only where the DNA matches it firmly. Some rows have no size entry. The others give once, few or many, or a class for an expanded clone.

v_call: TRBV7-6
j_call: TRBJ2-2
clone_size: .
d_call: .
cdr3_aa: CASSPPAGELFF
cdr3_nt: TGTGCCAGCAGCCCACCGGCGGGGGAGCTGTTTTTT

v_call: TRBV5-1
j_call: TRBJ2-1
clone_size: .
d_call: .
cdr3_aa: CASSLTGWDEQFF
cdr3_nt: TGCGCCAGCAGCTTAACAGGGTGGGATGAGCAGTTCTTC

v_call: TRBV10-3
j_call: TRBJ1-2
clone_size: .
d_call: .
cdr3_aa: CAISESRGVDYGYTF
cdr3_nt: TGTGCCATCAGTGAGTCCCGGGGAGTGGACTATGGCTACACCTTC

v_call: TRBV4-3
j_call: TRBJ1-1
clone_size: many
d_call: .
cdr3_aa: CASSQVWQTEAFF
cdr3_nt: TGCGCCAGCAGCCAAGTGTGGCAAACTGAAGCTTTCTTT

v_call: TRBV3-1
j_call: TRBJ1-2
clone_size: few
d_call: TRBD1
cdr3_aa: CASSQTGGFYGYTF
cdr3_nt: TGTGCCAGCAGCCAGACAGGGGGCTTTTATGGCTACACCTTC

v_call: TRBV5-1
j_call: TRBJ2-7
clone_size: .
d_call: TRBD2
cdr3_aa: CASAAGIEQYF
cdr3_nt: TGCGCCAGCGCAGCGGGGATCGAGCAGTACTTC

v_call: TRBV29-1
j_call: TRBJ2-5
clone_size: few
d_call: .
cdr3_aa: CSVALFQETQYF
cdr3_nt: TGCAGCGTAGCTCTCTTCCAAGAGACCCAGTACTTC

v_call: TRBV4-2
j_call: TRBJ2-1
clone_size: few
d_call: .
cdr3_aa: CASSLSGGSDEQFF
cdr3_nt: TGTGCCAGCAGCCTCAGCGGCGGTAGCGATGAGCAGTTCTTC

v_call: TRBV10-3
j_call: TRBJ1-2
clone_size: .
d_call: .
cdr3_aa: CAIRALGPSNYGYTF
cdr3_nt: TGTGCCATCAGGGCCCTCGGGCCCTCTAACTATGGCTACACCTTC

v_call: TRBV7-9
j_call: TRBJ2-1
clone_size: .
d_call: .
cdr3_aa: CASSGRDRPSSYNEQFF
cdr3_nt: TGTGCCAGCAGCGGCCGGGACCGACCGAGCTCCTACAATGAGCAGTTCTTC

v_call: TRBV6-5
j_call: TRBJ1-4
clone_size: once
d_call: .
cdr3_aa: CASTARLNEKLFF
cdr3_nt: TGTGCCAGCACAGCCAGGTTAAATGAAAAACTGTTTTTT

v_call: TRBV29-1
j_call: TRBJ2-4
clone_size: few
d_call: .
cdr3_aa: CSARQGLAKNIQYF
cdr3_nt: TGCAGCGCCAGACAGGGACTTGCCAAAAACATTCAGTACTTC

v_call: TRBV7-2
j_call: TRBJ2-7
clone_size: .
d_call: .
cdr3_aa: CASSGADGYEQYF
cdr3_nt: TGTGCCAGCAGCGGAGCGGACGGGTACGAGCAGTACTTC

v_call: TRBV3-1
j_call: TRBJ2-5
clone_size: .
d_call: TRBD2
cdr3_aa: CASSQAGGPATQYF
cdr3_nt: TGTGCCAGCAGCCAAGCGGGAGGCCCCGCGACCCAGTACTTC

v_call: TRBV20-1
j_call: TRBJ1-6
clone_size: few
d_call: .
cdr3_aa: CSASSPGSPLHF
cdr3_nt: TGCAGTGCTAGCTCCCCGGGTTCACCCCTCCACTTT

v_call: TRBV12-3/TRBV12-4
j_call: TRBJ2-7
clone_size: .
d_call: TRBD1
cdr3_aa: CASRAPGQGLYEQYF
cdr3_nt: TGTGCCAGCAGAGCCCCGGGACAGGGACTTTACGAGCAGTACTTC

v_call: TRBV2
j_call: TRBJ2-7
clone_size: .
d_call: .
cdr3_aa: CASKGGGISSEQYF
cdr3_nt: TGTGCCAGCAAGGGTGGCGGGATCAGCTCCGAGCAGTACTTC

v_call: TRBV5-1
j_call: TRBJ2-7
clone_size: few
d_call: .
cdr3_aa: CASSFAGIEQYF
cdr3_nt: TGCGCCAGCAGTTTCGCAGGGATCGAGCAGTACTTC

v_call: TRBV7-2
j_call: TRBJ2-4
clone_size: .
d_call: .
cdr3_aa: CASSLRADLAKNIQYF
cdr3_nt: TGTGCCAGCAGCTTAAGGGCGGATCTAGCCAAAAACATTCAGTACTTC

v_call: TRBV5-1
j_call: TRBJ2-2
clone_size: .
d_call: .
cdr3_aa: CASSEGTGTGELFF
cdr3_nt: TGCGCCAGCAGCGAGGGGACGGGCACCGGGGAGCTGTTTTTT

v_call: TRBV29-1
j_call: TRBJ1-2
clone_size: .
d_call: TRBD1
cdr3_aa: CSVVGDSYGYTF
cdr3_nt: TGCAGCGTTGTTGGGGACAGCTATGGCTACACCTTC

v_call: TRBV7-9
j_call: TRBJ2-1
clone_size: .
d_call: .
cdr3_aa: CASSSTVMSEQFF
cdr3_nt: TGTGCCAGCAGCTCAACAGTCATGAGTGAGCAGTTCTTC

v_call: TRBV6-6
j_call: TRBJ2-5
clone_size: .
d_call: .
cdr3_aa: CASSYSIARGAETQYF
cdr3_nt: TGTGCCAGCAGTTACTCGATCGCGCGGGGAGCGGAGACCCAGTACTTC

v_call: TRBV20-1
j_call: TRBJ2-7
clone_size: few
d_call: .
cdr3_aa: CSAISPGGGEGYEQYF
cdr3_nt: TGCAGTGCTATAAGCCCCGGAGGGGGGGAGGGATACGAGCAGTACTTC

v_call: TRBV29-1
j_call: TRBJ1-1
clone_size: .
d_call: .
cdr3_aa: CSVEGTTNTEAFF
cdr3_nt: TGCAGCGTAGAAGGGACAACGAACACTGAAGCTTTCTTT

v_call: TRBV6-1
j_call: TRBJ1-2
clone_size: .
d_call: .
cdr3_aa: CASSEAHRVSYGYTF
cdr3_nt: TGTGCCAGCAGTGAAGCGCACAGGGTTAGCTATGGCTACACCTTC

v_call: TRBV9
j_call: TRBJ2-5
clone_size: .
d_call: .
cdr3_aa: CANSLYNEQYF
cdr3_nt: TGTGCCAACAGCCTTTACAATGAGCAGTACTTC

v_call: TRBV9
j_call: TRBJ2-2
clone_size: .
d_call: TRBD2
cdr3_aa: CASSVGLAGVGTGELFF
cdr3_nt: TGTGCCAGCAGCGTAGGACTAGCGGGAGTCGGAACCGGGGAGCTGTTTTTT

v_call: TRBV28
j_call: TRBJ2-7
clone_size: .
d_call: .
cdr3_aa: CASSGGGVGYEQYF
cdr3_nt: TGTGCCAGCAGTGGAGGGGGTGTCGGCTACGAGCAGTACTTC

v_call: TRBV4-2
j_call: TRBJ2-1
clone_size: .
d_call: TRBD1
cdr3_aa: CASSQDLRDRGLSEQFF
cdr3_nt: TGTGCCAGCAGCCAAGACCTCCGGGACAGGGGGCTTTCTGAGCAGTTCTTC

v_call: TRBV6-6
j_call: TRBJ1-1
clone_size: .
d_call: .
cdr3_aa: CASMEDSNTEAFF
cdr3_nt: TGTGCCAGCATGGAGGACAGTAACACTGAAGCTTTCTTT

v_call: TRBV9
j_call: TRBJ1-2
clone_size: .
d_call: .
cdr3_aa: CASSVEEVSRGYTF
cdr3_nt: TGTGCCAGCAGCGTAGAAGAGGTTTCGCGTGGCTACACCTTC

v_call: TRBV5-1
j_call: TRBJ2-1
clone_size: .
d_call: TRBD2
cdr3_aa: CASSWEGLVDGQFF
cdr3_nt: TGCGCCAGCAGCTGGGAGGGCCTGGTCGATGGGCAGTTCTTC

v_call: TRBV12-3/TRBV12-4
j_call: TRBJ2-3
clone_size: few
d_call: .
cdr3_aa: CASNPGGSGSDTQYF
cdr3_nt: TGTGCCAGCAACCCCGGGGGCTCTGGATCCGATACGCAGTATTTT

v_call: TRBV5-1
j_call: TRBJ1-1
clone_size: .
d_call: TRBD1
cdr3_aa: CASSLDRARSTEAFF
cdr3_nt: TGCGCCAGCAGCTTAGACAGGGCGAGATCCACTGAAGCTTTCTTT

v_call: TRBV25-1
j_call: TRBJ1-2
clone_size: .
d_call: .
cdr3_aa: CASSDWQPNGYTF
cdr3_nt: TGTGCCAGCAGTGATTGGCAGCCCAATGGCTACACCTTC

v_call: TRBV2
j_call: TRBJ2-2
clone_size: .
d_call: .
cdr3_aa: CASSEATSYTGELFF
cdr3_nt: TGTGCCAGCAGTGAAGCAACGAGTTACACCGGGGAGCTGTTTTTT

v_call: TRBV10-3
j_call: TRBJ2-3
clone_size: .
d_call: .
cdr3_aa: CAISGHTSSDTQYF
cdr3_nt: TGTGCCATCAGTGGACATACTAGTTCCGATACGCAGTATTTT

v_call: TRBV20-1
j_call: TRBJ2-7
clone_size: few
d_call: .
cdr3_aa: CSARGQATYEQYF
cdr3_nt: TGCAGTGCTAGAGGTCAGGCCACCTACGAGCAGTACTTC

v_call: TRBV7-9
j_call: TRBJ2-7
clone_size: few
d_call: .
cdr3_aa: CASSPRGTYEQYF
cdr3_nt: TGTGCCAGCAGCCCTCGGGGTACCTACGAGCAGTACTTC

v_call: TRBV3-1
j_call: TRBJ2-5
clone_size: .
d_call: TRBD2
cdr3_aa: CASRNTSGGAQETQYF
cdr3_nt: TGTGCCAGCAGAAATACTAGCGGGGGGGCTCAAGAGACCCAGTACTTC

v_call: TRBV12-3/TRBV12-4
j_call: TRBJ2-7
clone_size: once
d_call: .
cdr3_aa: CASSSEGASYEQYF
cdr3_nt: TGTGCCAGCAGCTCTGAAGGGGCCAGCTACGAGCAGTACTTC

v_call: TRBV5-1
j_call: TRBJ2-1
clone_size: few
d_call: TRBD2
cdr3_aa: CASRKTSGRGHEQFF
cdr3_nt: TGCGCCAGCAGAAAGACTAGCGGGAGGGGACATGAGCAGTTCTTC

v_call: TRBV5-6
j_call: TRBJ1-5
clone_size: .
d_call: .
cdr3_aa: CASSLRTGPQHF
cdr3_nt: TGTGCCAGCAGCCTTCGTACGGGGCCCCAGCATTTT

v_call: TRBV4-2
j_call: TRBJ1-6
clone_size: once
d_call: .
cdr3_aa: CASSQGGGRSPLHF
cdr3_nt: TGTGCCAGCAGCCAAGGAGGCGGACGGTCACCCCTCCACTTT

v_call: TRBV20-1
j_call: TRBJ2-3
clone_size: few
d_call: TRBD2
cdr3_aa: CSARKGEAGEDTQYF
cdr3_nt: TGCAGTGCTAGAAAGGGGGAAGCGGGAGAAGATACGCAGTATTTT

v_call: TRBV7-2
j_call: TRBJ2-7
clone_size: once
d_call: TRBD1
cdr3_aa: CTSRSAGTGDYEQYF
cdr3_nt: TGTACCAGCAGATCCGCCGGGACAGGGGACTACGAGCAGTACTTC

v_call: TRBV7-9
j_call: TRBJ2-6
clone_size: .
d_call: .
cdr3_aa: CASSSFWANVLTF
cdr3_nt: TGTGCCAGCAGCTCTTTTTGGGCCAACGTCCTGACTTTC

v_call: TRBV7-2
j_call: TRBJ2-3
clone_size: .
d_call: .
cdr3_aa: CASSLGLLRDTQYF
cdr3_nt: TGTGCCAGCAGCTTAGGGCTCCTCCGCGATACGCAGTATTTT

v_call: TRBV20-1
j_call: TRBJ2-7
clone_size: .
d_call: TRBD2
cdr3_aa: CSARPDSGGYEQYF
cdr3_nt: TGCAGTGCTAGACCTGACAGCGGGGGGTACGAGCAGTACTTC